This T cell receptor beta chain was recovered during a study of regulatory and conventional T cells in RAG deficiency. Using immunoSEQ multiplex PCR, the repertoire was profiled, and TCRdb retains in-frame clones only, with some absent. The sample has about 10,000 clones, 90% to 95% seen once; the top ten hold 1.4%. Conventional CD4+ T cells were sorted from blood as CD25-low CD127-high cells. Germline loops: CDR1 LNHDA, CDR2 SQIVND (reference sequence). With 0 bases removed from V and 5 bases from J, the gap between germline ends came to 7 bases. The CDR3 loop spans 13 amino acids. The sample was CD4+ effector T cells sorted from blood. The chain has TRBV19 and TRBJ2-5; the D is unclear. The source is a human donor with RAG deficiency presenting as severe combined immunodeficiency. CDR3 sequence: CASSIDRAETQYF. In nucleotides, the CDR3 is TGTGCCAGTAGTATAGATAGGGCGGAGACCCAGTACTTC.